This section outlines one TCR beta chain sequence together with its context. Its antigen is unknown. The entry originates in a study of cytomegalovirus exposure and HLA in healthy donors (dated by TCRdb to the late 2010s). Background for the entire study: In an earlier analysis of several hundred of the donors, around 290 Gb of sequence data and approximately 120 million unique TCR beta sequences from about 190 million T cells were reported. An early release covering roughly 600 HLA-typed donors comprised approximately 290 gigabases of sequencing data and approximately 85 million unique TCR sequences. The genetic ancestry cluster associated with self-reported Caucasian donors included over 65% of the 300 to 400 genotyped donors. The study aimed to test whether signatures of past pathogen exposure could be identified by cataloging public T cell receptors. Using immunosequencing, the study profiled T cell repertoires from roughly 650 subjects and related those repertoires to cytomegalovirus serostatus. Along with the roughly 670-subject first cohort, a separate validation cohort of around 110 different subjects was used. To predict cytomegalovirus infection status, the study combined high-throughput TCR immunosequencing, statistical association of individual TCRs with disease status, and machine learning. To study patterns of TCR occurrence, a later analysis re-analyzed previously published TCR beta repertoires from around 700 donors and added high-resolution HLA genotyping. In the later analysis, no new phenotypic data were used to find candidate immune exposures; instead, reliance was placed on TCR beta sequences and their occurrence across donors. An earlier analysis of 500 to 750 of the donors applied high-throughput TCR beta sequencing to assess whether each TCR beta V gene segment acted as functional or pseudogenic. Donor age, sex, ethnicity and CMV serostatus were compiled alongside the repertoire data. A later genetic analysis took genome-wide SNP genotypes for 398 of the 666 donors and used that subset as a discovery cohort. All discovery cohort repertoires had been generated on a single sequencing platform. HLA typing covered class I and class II loci at four-digit resolution. Typing coverage varied by locus: roughly 620-640 donors for A, B, C, DRB1 and DQB1; some 520 for DQA1; nearly 610 for DPA1; approximately 450 for DPB1. Roughly 5 DR-DQ haplotypes were handled as single units for association and clustering, since linkage in the cohort was strong. Across some 400 genotyped donors of the cohort, an average of about 220,000 unique TCR beta nucleotide sequences per donor were sequenced, and roughly 18% of those sequences were non-productive. Beyond this particular receptor, the publication reports: In a later analysis, most CMV-associated TCR beta chains were found to appear HLA-restricted, with HLA associations seemingly driven largely by CMV exposure. The cohort was sequenced for TCR beta chains only, and without alpha or paired-chain data the features that could be detected were limited. Strong co-occurrence of HLA alleles, especially DR and DQ, made assigning TCR associations to individual alleles difficult. In the study, some 180 TCR beta chains were listed as associated with cytomegalovirus. Because the 87-base-pair reads could not distinguish some IMGT-functional V segments, including TRBV6-2 and TRBV6-3, those segments were excluded. An earlier analysis of approximately 570 of the donors showed that most TCR beta V segments appeared in productive rearrangements either about 90% or about 30% of the time, which broadly matched IMGT annotations. A cluster of highly shared sequence variants was judged likely to represent a technical artifact of the sequencing pipeline. Across donors, most TCR sequences were observed very rarely, whereas some public TCRs were present in many individuals. In vitro tests confirmed that a few of the cytomegalovirus-associated TCR beta chains recognize cytomegalovirus antigens. In a later analysis, HLA-associated TCR beta chains showed more clonal expansion and lower generation probabilities than non-associated chains that were equally common. Compared with the 666-donor mean, donors in an Asian-associated ancestry cluster had fewer N-insertions in productive TCRs, according to a later genetic analysis. According to a later analysis, TCR association rates differed among HLA loci, with DRB1 alleles showing the most associated TCRs and HLA-C alleles showing the fewest. A later analysis associated 16,951 TCR beta sequences with specific HLA alleles at a false discovery rate of 0.05. According to the authors, the approach could potentially be generalized to other disease states and immunological phenotypes. V-gene and J-gene trimming of TCR beta chains was associated with a missense DCLRE1C variant in a later genetic analysis, and the association was replicated in an independent cohort. The only immune exposure information available for the cohort was CMV serostatus. Cytomegalovirus status was reported to be diagnosed by the classifier with high specificity and sensitivity in both the original and validation cohorts. The earlier analysis of 587 of the donors excluded 15 to 20 rarely observed V segments, including chromosome 9 orphons, because counts were too low. A further reported finding was that TCR beta sequences accurately predicted the HLA-A and HLA-B alleles for most subjects in the first cohort. Correlated functional status among segregating V segments might reflect linkage disequilibrium, but an unknown experimental factor could not be ruled out. The presence/absence analyses assumed that sequencing depth was roughly uniform across donors, and that assumption may not be true. Several of the top co-occurrence clusters appeared to be linked to parvovirus B19, influenza, CMV and Epstein-Barr virus, according to a later analysis. HLA typing was unavailable for some donors at each locus, so association tests used only the typed subset.

Taken from the germline V gene, the CDR1 and CDR2 loops are MDHEN and SYDVKM. Relative to germline, V is 7 bases shorter and J is 0 bases shorter, with 10 bases between their ends. The CDR3 numbers 14 residues from cysteine through phenylalanine. The only DNA kept is the CDR3, 42 bases in frame from the first base. Library creation used the immunoSEQ multiplex PCR assay. A mixture of 60 forward primers for TCR Vbeta segments and 13 reverse primers for TCR Jbeta segments was used in the multiplex PCR. The CDR3 region of rearranged TCR beta genes was amplified from genomic DNA by a multiplex PCR assay. The Illumina HiSeq System was used to sequence the amplified TCR beta libraries as 87-base-pair reads. Per the source publication's procedure: In a later analysis, tens of millions of unique TCR beta chains were counted across the 666 repertoires, and roughly 11 million of these chains were shared by at least two donors. A nearest-neighbor algorithm error-corrected the raw reads and collapsed the reads into unique sequences, merging closely related sequences to remove PCR and sequencing errors. Alignment of CDR3 sequences to IMGT reference sequences was used to assign V, D and J gene segments. Each retained sequence needed at least a six-nucleotide match to both a V gene segment and a J gene segment. A rearrangement counted as productive if the CDR3 had no stop codons and remained in frame with V and J, and every other rearrangement counted as non-productive. Following IMGT convention, CDR3 was defined as the stretch from the second conserved V-encoded cysteine up to the conserved J-encoded phenylalanine. The earlier analysis of approximately 590 of the donors excluded any sequence lacking an unambiguous match to a single V gene segment. An earlier analysis of 500 to 600 of the donors classified V segments as functional when productive rearrangements were above 56.7% and as segregating when the standard deviation between donors was above 5%. A statistical classification framework was built for diagnosing cytomegalovirus status from the catalog of TCR beta chain sequences. In a later analysis, TCR nucleotide sequences were compared against IMGT/GENE-DB human TR gene sequences so that V and J genes could be assigned. A later analysis assigned CDR3 sequences and most-parsimonious VDJ recombination scenarios with the TCRdist pipeline. In a later analysis, every TCR beta chain was defined by the combination of its CDR3 amino acid sequence and its V-gene family, and reads without a unique V-gene family were dropped. As a way to deal with suspected cross-contamination and a sequencing artifact, a later analysis dropped 592 nucleotide sequences that were highly shared and had low generation probability. For each public chain, a later analysis derived a clonal expansion index from normalized ranks of inferred template counts within each repertoire. A later analysis computed generation probabilities with a VDJ recombination model fitted to out-of-frame rearrangements, and checked the results against IGoR. Hypergeometric tests were used in a later analysis to score TCR-TCR, TCR-HLA and TCR-CMV co-occurrence, with a repertoire-size bias correction applied to the TCR pairs. A later analysis estimated false discovery rates by permuting HLA or CMV assignments 20 times. A later analysis grouped co-occurring TCRs with DBSCAN, adding TCRdist sequence similarity when clustering within HLA-allele-positive subsets. Repertoires with fewer than 30,000 or more than 120,000 public chains, plus five repertoires with anomalous nucleotide sharing, were excluded from co-occurrence clustering. The immuneACCESS repertoire file appears here via TCRdb, limited to in-frame rearrangements. These files lack a portion of the clones; in checked studies, under half of the deficit traces to unresolved V genes, and the cause of the others is not known. The V and J calls and the clone size are those of that table, but D and trimming were determined from the DNA. For this sample, the table gives about 200,000 clones. The ten largest clones represent around 0.95% of the sample.

In total, just over 650 healthy bone marrow donors made up the cohort. At the time of sampling, all cohort members were nominally healthy, though unrecorded immune exposures were likely present. The donor was CMV seropositive and belonged to the group of 250 to 300 seropositive cohort members. A peripheral blood sample was collected from each donor, and TCR beta sequencing was performed on peripheral blood mononuclear cells. Genomic DNA extraction from the blood cell samples was performed with the Qiagen DNeasy Blood Extraction Kit. The sequenced sample consisted of PBMCs. This sequence originates from a woman in her thirties in good health and CMV-seropositive. Recombination connected TRBV28 to TRBJ1-3, and the D gene may be TRBD1, 6 bases matching. The CDR3 here reads CASTTGISGNTIYF. The nucleotide sequence is given as TGTGCCAGCACAACAGGGATCTCTGGAAACACCATATATTTT.